A single T cell receptor (beta chain) is shown here with its context. What antigen it recognizes has not been identified. No quality values exist for individual bases; no much larger clone is one base distant. The data stem from a study of blood T cells in healthy people across ages (dated by TCRdb to 2015 to 2017). Describing the broader study: Template switching captured roughly one uniquely barcoded TCR beta cDNA molecule per two T cells in model experiments. Using deep sequencing normalized with unique cDNA molecular identifiers, the study measured how TCR beta repertoire diversity changes with age. The donors were divided into four age groups: young (average around 17 years), middle-aged (about 40), aged (around 67) and long-lived (about 79). The study analyzed two additional independent replicas of 1 million unique cDNA reads from the same blood draw for two donors, one aged 18 to 30 and one aged 80 or older. What the research found in general, with its limitations: The percentage of naive T cells measured by flow cytometry correlated strongly with observed TCR beta diversity. Because profiling used bulk unsorted PBMCs, naive and antigen-experienced compartments could not be compared conclusively. Estimates of total diversity from one million sequenced T cells were regarded as lower bounds and underestimates. Donor CMV infection status was unknown, potentially confounding age-related changes in expanded clonotypes. Compared with the aged group, the long-lived group had more naive CD4+ T cells, fewer expanded clones and increased TCR diversity, a pattern suggesting age selection. As age increased, observed TCR beta diversity per million T cells dropped in a roughly linear way, and a significant reduction was already evident by age roughly 40.

Libraries were built with 5' RACE. The run used an Illumina HiSeq 2500. A second PCR of roughly 6 to 11 cycles was run with a J-beta primer mix and a sample-barcoded 5' primer. A template-switch 5' adaptor carrying 12 random nucleotides introduced a unique molecular identifier onto each TCR beta cDNA molecule. Each sample yielded at least 2.5 million CDR3-containing paired-end reads. First-strand cDNA was synthesized from all RNA with the Mint cDNA synthesis kit, primed by a TRBC-specific oligonucleotide. Following uracil-DNA glycosylase treatment, all cDNA underwent a first 18-cycle PCR with the universal primers M1SS and BC2_uni_R. In the source study's methods: Normalization of each sample was performed by random selection of 1 million high-quality reads, each carrying a distinct molecular identifier. Reads with shared molecular identifiers were discarded instead of being binned into consensus sequences. MiTCR, set to a Q25 quality threshold and the strictest error-elimination algorithm, was used for CDR3 identification, clonotype clustering and error correction. Lower-bound total TCR beta diversity was estimated with a nonparametric unseen species model using Euler transformation. TCRdb's own reprocessing of the public reads used fastp at Q25 and MiXCR and kept productive beta chains. Rows are combined by CDR3 protein, so each entry shows the most common genes and DNA. Here the V and J calls rest on TCRdb's processing, not on the authors' analysis. The sample has about 800,000 distinct CDR3 sequences on record, just under 25% of them singletons. Together, the top ten hold under 4.5% of the sample.

Donors were 40 or so systemically healthy Caucasian individuals from Russia aged roughly 6 to 100 years. Each donor gave 8 to 10 milliliters of peripheral blood, drawn into EDTA-treated Vacutainer tubes. Ficoll-Paque density-gradient centrifugation was used to isolate PBMCs, with at least 6.5 million per sample. Trizol reagent was used to extract total RNA from the PBMCs, yielding at least 5 micrograms per sample. For every donor, an aliquot of PBMCs went through flow cytometry to measure the percentages of naive CD45RAhigh/CD27high T cells. The CDR1 and CDR2 encoded by the germline V gene are SQVTM and ANQGSEA. The junction carries 17 bases between V and J, which are trimmed by 6 bases and 2 bases respectively. The CDR3 numbers 14 residues from cysteine through phenylalanine. CDR3 DNA only is kept here, 42 bases in frame from base 1. Another study also made use of these data, one on T cells of mothers and their children. As the second publication notes: Donors were nine systemically healthy Caucasian individuals: three mothers and their six children. cDNA synthesis consumed the entire amount of extracted RNA, loaded at about 1.5 ug RNA in each 15 ul reaction. Sample barcodes and 2-4 random nucleotides were added via the M1S primer in the second PCR. More than 8 million TCR beta CDR3 reads were obtained from each mother, and 2.5 million to 3.5 million reads were obtained from each child. Thymic selection similarly shapes TCR recombination output in related and unrelated pairs, with minor effect from inherited differences. Normalized repertoire overlap was always slightly but never significantly higher in related than unrelated mother-child pairs. With a sensitivity of approximately 96 clones per million clonotypes, no persistent microchimeric T cell clones were detected. To look for features that set related mother-child pairs apart from unrelated individuals, the researchers ran deep NGS to compare the TCR beta repertoires of mothers and children. Mothers averaged approximately 40 +/- 4 years of age and children averaged approximately 11 +/- 4 years. After adapters were ligated using NEBNext reagents, the libraries underwent 100+100 nt paired-end sequencing on an Illumina HiSeq 2000. To avoid cross-contamination, the mother libraries and the child libraries were prepared a month apart and sequenced in separate runs. For each donor, somewhere between roughly 500,000 and 2,100,000 distinct TCR beta clonotypes were identified. Naive TCR beta clonotypes were estimated from low-frequency clonotypes matched to each donor's FACS-determined naive share, without sorting.

The specimen sequenced was blood. The sequence links TRBV29-1 to TRBJ2-7; the D region possibly corresponds to TRBD1 (5 bases align). The TCR comes from a boy between 5 and 17 years old in good health. In nucleotides, the sequence is TGCAGCGTCCTGCAGGGTGACAGTACCTACGAGCAGTACTTC. It translates as CSVLQGDSTYEQYF.